This T cell receptor (beta chain) was observed in a study of blood T cell repertoires in COVID-19. The table came from immunoSEQ multiplex PCR; TCRdb's copy has only in-frame clones and leaves some out. Here the sample spans about 190,000 clones, 70% to 85% being singletons. V dropped 4 bases and J dropped 2; count of bases not matched to a gene: 10. CDR1 and CDR2 from the germline V gene are SGHNT and YENEEA. CDR3 size: 17 residues. This chain connects TRBV11-3 to TRBJ2-1; TRBD2 matches 8 bases. The TCR sequence derives from a woman aged 25 to 39 who had recovered from COVID-19. The sample was PBMCs or T cells enriched from blood (not recorded which). The CDR3 nucleotides read TGTGCCAGCAGCTCCGGGCTAGCGGGTTTTACCTACAATGAGCAGTTCTTC. Translated: CASSSGLAGFTYNEQFF.